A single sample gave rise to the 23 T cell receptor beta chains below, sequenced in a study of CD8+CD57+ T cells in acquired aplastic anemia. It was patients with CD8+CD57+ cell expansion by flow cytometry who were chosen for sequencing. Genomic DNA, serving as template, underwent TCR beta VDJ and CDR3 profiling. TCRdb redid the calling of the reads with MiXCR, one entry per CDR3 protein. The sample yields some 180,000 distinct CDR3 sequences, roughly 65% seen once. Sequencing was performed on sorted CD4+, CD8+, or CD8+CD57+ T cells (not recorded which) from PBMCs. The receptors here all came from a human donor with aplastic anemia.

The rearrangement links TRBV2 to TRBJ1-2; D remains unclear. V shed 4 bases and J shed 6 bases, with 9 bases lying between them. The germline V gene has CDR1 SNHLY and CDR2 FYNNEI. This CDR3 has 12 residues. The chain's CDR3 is CASSAEFDGYTF. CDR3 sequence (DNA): TGTGCCAGCAGTGCGGAGTTTGATGGCTACACCTTC.

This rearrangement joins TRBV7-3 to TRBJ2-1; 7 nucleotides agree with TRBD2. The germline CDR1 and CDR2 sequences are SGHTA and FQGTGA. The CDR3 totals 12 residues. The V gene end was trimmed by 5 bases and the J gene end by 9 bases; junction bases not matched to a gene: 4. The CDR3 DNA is TGTGCCAGCAGCCCCGGGGGGATTGAGCAGTTCTTC. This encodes CASSPGGIEQFF.

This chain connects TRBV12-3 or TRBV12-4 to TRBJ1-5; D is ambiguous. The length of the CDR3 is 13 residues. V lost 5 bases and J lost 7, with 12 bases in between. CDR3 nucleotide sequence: TGTGCCAGCAGTCCCTCCTTCGGACAGCCCCAGCATTTT. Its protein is CASSPSFGQPQHF.

The CDR3 here is CASRGGGNTNEKLFF. The DNA of the CDR3 is TGTGCCAGTAGAGGCGGGGGCAATACTAATGAAAAACTGTTTTTT. V usage is TRBV19 and J usage is TRBJ1-4; D is perhaps TRBD1 (6 bases). V was clipped by 6 bases and J by 2 bases, with 13 bases between them. CDR1 is LNHDA and CDR2 is SQIVND in the germline V gene (reference sequence). The CDR3 is 15 amino acids.

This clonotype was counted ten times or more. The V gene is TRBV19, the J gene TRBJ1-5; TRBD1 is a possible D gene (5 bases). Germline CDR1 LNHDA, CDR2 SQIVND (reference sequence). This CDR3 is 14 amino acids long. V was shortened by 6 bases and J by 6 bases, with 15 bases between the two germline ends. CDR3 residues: CASRKGALGQPQHF. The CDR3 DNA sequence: TGTGCCAGTAGGAAAGGGGCATTGGGTCAGCCCCAGCATTTT.

The chain's CDR3 is CSTSRVGSQETQYF. The CDR3 coding sequence is TGCAGCACTTCCAGGGTAGGGAGCCAAGAGACCCAGTACTTC. The V gene is TRBV29-1, the J gene TRBJ2-5; D tentatively fits TRBD1 or TRBD2 (5 bases each). Looked up from germline, CDR1 is SQVTM and CDR2 is ANQGSEA. Trimming took 8 bases from V and 1 from J, leaving 17 bases between them. The CDR3 covers 14 residues.

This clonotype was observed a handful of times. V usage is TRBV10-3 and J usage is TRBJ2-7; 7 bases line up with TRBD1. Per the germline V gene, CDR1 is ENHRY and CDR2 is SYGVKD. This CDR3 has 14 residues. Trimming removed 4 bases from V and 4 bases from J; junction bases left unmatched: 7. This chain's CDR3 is CAISAKGAGYEQYF. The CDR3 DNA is TGTGCCATCAGTGCTAAGGGGGCAGGATACGAGCAGTACTTC.

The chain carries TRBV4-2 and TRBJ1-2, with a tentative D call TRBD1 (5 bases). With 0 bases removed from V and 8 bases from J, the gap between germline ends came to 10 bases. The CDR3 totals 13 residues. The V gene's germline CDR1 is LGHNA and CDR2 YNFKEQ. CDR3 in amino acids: CASSQEVGTGYTF. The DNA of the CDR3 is TGTGCCAGCAGCCAAGAAGTCGGGACCGGCTACACCTTC.

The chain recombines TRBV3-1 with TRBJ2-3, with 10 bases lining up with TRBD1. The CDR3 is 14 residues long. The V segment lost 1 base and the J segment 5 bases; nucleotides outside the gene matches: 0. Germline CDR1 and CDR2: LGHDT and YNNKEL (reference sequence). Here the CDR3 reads CASSQGTGGDTQYF. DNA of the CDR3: TGTGCCAGCAGCCAAGGGACAGGGGGAGATACGCAGTATTTT.

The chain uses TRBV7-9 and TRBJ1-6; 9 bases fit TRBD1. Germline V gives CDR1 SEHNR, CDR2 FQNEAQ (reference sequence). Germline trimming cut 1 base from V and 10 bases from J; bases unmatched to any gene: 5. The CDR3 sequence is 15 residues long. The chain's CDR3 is CASSLGTGVRSPLHF. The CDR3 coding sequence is TGTGCCAGCAGCTTAGGGACAGGGGTCCGGTCACCCCTCCACTTT.

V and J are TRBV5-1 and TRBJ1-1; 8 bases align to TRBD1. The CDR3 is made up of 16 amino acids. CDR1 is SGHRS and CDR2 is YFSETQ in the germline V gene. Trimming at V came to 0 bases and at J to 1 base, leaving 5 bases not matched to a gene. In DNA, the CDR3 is TGCGCCAGCAGCTTGGCCGGGACAGGAAAGAACACTGAAGCTTTCTTT. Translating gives CASSLAGTGKNTEAFF.

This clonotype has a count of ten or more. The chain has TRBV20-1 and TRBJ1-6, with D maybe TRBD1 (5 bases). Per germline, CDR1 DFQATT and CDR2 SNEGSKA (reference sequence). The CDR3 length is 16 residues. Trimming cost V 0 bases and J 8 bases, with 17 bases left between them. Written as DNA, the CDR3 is TGCAGTGCTAGAGAAACCAGGGCAAGGTCGGATTCACCCCTCCACTTT. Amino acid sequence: CSARETRARSDSPLHF.

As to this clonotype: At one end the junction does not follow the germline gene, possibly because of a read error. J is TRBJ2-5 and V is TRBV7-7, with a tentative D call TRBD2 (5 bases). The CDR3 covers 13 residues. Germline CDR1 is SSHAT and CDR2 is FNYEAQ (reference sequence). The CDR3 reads CASSSVGNGAQYF. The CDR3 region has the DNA TGTGCTAGCAGCTCAGTGGGGAACGGGGCCCAGTACTTC.

The CDR3: CASSMGGRNTEAFF. CDR3 nucleotides: TGTGCCAGTAGTATGGGGGGCAGGAACACTGAAGCTTTCTTT. The J gene is TRBJ1-1, the V gene TRBV19; D perhaps matches TRBD1 (6 bases). The length of the CDR3 is 14 residues. Germline V gene lookup returns CDR1 LNHDA and CDR2 SQIVND (reference sequence). V was pared by 3 bases and J by 1 base, with 9 bases between.

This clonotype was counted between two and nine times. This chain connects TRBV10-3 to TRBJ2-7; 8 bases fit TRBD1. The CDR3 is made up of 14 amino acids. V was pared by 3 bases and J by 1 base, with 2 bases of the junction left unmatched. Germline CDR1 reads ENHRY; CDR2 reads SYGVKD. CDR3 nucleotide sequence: TGTGCCATCAGTGATCGGGACAGGTCCTACGAGCAGTACTTC. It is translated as CAISDRDRSYEQYF.

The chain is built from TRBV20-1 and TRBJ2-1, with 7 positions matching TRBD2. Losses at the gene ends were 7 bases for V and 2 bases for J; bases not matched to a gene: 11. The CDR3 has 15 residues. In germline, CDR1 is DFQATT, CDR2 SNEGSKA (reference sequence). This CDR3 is CSVRELAGAYNEQFF. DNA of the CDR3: TGCAGTGTTCGGGAGCTCGCGGGAGCCTACAATGAGCAGTTCTTC.

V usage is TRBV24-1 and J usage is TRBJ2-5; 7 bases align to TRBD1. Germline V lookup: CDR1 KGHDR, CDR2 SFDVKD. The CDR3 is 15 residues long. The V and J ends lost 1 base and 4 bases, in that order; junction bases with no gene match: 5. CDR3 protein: CATSDFTQGTETQYF. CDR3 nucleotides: TGTGCCACCAGTGATTTCACACAGGGGACAGAGACCCAGTACTTC.

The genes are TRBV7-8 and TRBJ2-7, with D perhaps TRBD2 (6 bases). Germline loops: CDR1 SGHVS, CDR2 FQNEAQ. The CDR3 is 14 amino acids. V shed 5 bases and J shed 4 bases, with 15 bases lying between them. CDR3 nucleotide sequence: TGTGCCAGCAGCCTAATAGGGACTGAGTACGAGCAGTACTTC. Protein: CASSLIGTEYEQYF.

CDR3 sequence: CASSLASREIYEQYF. The CDR3 bases are TGTGCCAGCAGCTTAGCCAGCAGGGAGATCTACGAGCAGTACTTC. The chain employs TRBV11-1 and TRBJ2-7, with D perhaps TRBD1 or TRBD2 (5 bases each). The CDR3 has 15 residues. V was trimmed by 0 bases and J by 3 bases, leaving 12 bases between them. CDR1 and CDR2 from the germline V gene are SGHAT and FQDESV (reference sequence).

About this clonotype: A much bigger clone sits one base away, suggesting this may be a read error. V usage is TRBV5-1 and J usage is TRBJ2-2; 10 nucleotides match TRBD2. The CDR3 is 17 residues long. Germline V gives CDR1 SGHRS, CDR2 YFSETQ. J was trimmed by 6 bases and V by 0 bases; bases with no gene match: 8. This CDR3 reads CASSLETSGTAAGELFF. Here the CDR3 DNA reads TGCGCCAGCAGCTTGGAAACTAGCGGGACGGCGGCCGGGGAGCTGTTTTTT.

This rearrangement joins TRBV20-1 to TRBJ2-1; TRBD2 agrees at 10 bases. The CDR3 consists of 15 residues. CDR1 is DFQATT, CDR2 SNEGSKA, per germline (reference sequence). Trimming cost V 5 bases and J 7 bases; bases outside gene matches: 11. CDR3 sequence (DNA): TGCAGTGCTTCGAGCGGGAGGGCCCACTGGAATGAGCAGTTCTTC. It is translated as CSASSGRAHWNEQFF.

CDR3 region: CASSPSGTTYEQYF. Here the CDR3 DNA reads TGCGCCAGCAGTCCTAGCGGGACCACCTACGAGCAGTACTTC. The gene calls are TRBV10-1 and TRBJ2-7, with TRBD2 matching over 9 bases. This CDR3 region has 14 residues. Germline-derived CDR1 and CDR2 are WNHNN and SYGVQD (reference sequence). V was pared by 5 bases and J by 2 bases, with 4 bases of the junction left unmatched.

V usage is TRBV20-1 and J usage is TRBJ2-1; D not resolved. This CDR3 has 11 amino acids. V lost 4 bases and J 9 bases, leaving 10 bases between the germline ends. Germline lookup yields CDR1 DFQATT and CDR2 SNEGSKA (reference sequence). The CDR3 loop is CSAMIEPEQFF. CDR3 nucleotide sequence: TGCAGTGCTATGATCGAGCCTGAGCAGTTCTTC.